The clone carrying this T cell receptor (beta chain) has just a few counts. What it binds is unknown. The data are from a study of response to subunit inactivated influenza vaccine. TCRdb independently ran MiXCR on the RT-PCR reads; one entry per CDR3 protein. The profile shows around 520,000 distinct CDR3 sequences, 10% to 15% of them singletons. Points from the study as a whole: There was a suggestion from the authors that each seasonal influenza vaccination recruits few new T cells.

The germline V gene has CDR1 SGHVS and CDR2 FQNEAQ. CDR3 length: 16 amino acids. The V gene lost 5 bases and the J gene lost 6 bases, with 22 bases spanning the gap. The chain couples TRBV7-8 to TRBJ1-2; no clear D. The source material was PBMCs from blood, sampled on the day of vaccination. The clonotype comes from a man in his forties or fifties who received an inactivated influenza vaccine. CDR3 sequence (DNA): TGTGCCAGCAGCACTAGTGCGAGTCTGGGGAGGGATGGCTACACCTTC. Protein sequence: CASSTSASLGRDGYTF.